This T cell receptor beta chain was obtained from a study of spatial heterogeneity in lung cancer. V was clipped by 2 bases and J by 7 bases; unmatched bases: 13. The CDR3 is 17 amino acids. From germline, CDR1 is MNHNS and CDR2 SASEGT. General study findings and limits: Blood contained ubiquitous expanded tumor TCRs more at resection than at follow-up.

Using its own MiXCR run on the 5' RACE reads, TCRdb lists one record per CDR3 protein. Of tens of thousands of distinct CDR3 sequences in the sample, more than 10% were seen once. For this clonotype: Its cognate antigen is unknown.

Indicated time point: sample taken at primary tumor resection. Frozen PBMC, nontumor lung or tumor provided whole RNA, which was sequenced unsorted. Donation came from roughly 72 patients with untreated early-stage non-small cell lung cancer. The sample here was PBMCs, taken at surgery. The V call is TRBV6-1, the J call TRBJ1-5; TRBD1 matches 8 bases. The clonotype originates from a male donor with early-stage non-small cell lung cancer. DNA of the CDR3: TGTGCCAGCAGTGAAAATTTCGGCCAGGGGGCATGGCAGCCCCAGCATTTT. The encoded protein is CASSENFGQGAWQPQHF.